The present entry profiles one T cell receptor (beta chain) with its context. The germline V gene has CDR1 SGHAT and CDR2 FQNNGV. V lost 1 base and J lost 6, with 18 bases in between. The CDR3 has 16 residues. Repertoires were generated with immunoSEQ multiplex PCR, while TCRdb's copy carries only in-frame clones and drops some. The sample has 25,000 to 30,000 clones, 62% seen once. The sample belongs to a study of cytotoxic CD8 clonotypes in ibrutinib-treated CLL. The gene calls are TRBV11-2 and TRBJ1-1; perhaps TRBD1 as D (5 bases). This TCR derives from a human donor with chronic lymphocytic leukemia. Sequencing used PBMCs, obtained before ibrutinib treatment. CDR3 residues: CASSLGDSGGLSEAFF. The CDR3 region has the DNA TGTGCCAGCAGCTTAGGGGACTCTGGTGGGCTTTCTGAAGCTTTCTTT.